The entry that follows covers one T cell receptor beta chain sequence. The antigen is not known. Per the germline V gene, CDR1 is MNHEY and CDR2 is SVGEGT. With 6 bases removed from V and 0 bases from J, the gap between germline ends came to 6 bases. This CDR3 is built from 12 residues. The entry originates in a study of Ad26.COV2.S vaccination and SARS-CoV-2 variants. Across the study: Ad26.COV2.S given intramuscularly, once or twice 56 days apart. Study findings and constraints: Vaccine recipients showed a spike-specific TCR breadth that was higher than in placebo recipients. Analyses that measured TCR breadth and depth may have underestimated total T cell responses.

Clones were read by immunoSEQ multiplex PCR, and TCRdb kept only the in-frame ones, dropping some. This table has 300,000 to 400,000 clones, 75% to 90% appearing once. The sample's treatment: about 20 received Ad26.COV2.S at low or high dose, single or two shots; several received placebo; per-sample allocation not given. On day 63 after the first injection, vaccine and placebo recipients gave samples. It was an adult aged 18-55 years in Boston who was the donor. The origin of this receptor is a person between 18 and 65 years old who received the Ad26.COV2.S COVID-19 vaccine or a placebo. The chain employs TRBV6-2 or TRBV6-3 and TRBJ2-7; D unclear. The starting material was peripheral blood, obtained in a trial of Ad26.COV2.S vaccine versus placebo. The CDR3 nucleotides read TGTGCCAGCAGCTCGGGCTCCTACGAGCAGTACTTC. Its protein product is CASSSGSYEQYF.